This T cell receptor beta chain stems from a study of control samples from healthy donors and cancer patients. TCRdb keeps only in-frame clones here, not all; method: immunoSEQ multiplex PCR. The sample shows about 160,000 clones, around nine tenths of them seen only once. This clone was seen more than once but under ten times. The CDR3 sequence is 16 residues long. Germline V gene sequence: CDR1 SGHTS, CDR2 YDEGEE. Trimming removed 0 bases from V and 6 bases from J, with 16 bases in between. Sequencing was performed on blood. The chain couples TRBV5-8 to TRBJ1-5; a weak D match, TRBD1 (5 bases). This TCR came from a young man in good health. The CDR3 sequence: CASSLGVQGGVQPQHF. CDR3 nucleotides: TGTGCCAGCAGCTTGGGGGTTCAGGGAGGAGTTCAGCCCCAGCATTTT.